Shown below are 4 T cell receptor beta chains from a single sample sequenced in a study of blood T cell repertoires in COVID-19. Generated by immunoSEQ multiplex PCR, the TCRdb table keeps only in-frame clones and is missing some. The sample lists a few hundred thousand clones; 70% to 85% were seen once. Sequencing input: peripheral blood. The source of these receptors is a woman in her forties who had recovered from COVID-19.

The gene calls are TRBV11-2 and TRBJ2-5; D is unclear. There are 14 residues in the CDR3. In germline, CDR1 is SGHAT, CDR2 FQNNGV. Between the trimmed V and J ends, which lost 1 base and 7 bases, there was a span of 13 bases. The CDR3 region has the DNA TGTGCCAGCAGCTTAGGAACTCCTCCTGGGACCCAGTACTTC. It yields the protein CASSLGTPPGTQYF. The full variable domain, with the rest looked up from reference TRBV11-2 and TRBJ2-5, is EAGVAQSPRYKIIEKRQSVAFWCNPISGHATLYWYQQILGQGPKLLIQFQNNGVVDDSQLPKDRFSAERLKGVDSTLKIQPAKLEDSAVYLCASSLGTPPGTQYFGPGTRLLVL.

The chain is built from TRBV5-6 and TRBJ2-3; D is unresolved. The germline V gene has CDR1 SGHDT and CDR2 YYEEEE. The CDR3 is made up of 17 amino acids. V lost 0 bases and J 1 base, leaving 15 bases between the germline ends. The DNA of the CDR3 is TGTGCCAGCAGCTTGGGTTCGGTCGGGTCACGCACAGATACGCAGTATTTT. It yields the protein CASSLGSVGSRTDTQYF.

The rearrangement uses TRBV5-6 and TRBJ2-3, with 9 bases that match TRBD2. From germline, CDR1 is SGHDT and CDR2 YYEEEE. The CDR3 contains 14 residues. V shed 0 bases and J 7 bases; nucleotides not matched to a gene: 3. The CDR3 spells CASSLGRGGHTQYF. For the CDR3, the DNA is TGTGCCAGCAGCTTGGGGCGGGGGGGCCATACGCAGTATTTT.

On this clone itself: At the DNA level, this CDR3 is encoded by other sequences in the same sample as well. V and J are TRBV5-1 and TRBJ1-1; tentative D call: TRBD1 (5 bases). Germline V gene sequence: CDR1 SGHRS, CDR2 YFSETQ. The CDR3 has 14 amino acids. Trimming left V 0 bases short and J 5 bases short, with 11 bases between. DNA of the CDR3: TGCGCCAGCAGCTTGGGGACTGGGGGGACTGAAGCTTTCTTT. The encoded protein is CASSLGTGGTEAFF.